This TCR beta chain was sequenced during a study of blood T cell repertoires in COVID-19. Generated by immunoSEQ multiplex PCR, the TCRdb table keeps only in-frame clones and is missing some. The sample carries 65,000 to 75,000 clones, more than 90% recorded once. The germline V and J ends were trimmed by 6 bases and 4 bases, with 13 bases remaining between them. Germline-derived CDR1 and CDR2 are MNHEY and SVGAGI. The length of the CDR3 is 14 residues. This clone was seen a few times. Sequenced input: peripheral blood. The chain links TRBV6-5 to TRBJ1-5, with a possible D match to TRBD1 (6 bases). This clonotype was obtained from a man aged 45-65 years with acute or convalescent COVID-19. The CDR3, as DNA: TGTGCCAGCAGGACACAGGGTTTGAATCAGCCCCAGCATTTT. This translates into CASRTQGLNQPQHF.